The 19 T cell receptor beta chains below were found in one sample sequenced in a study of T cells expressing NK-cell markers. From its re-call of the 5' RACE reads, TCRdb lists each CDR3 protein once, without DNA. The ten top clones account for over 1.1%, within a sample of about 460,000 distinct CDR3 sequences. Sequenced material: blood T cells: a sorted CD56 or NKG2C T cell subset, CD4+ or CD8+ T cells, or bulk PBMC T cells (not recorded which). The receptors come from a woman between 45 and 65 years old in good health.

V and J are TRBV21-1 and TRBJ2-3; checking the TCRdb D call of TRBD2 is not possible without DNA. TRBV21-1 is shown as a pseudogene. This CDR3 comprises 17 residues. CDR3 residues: CSSTSTGTSGWTDTQYF.

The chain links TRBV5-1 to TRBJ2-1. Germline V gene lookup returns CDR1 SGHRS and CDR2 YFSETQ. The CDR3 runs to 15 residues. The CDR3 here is CASSSSNGFYNEQFF.

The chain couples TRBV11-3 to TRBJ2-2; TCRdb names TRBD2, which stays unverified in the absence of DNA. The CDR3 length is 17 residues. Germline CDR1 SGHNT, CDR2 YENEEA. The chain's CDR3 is CASSPGLAGSNTGELFF.

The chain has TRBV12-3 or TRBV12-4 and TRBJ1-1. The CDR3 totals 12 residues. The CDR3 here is CASSLFRSEAFF.

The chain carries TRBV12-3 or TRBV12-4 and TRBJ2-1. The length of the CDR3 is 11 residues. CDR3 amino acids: CASSPFDEQFF.

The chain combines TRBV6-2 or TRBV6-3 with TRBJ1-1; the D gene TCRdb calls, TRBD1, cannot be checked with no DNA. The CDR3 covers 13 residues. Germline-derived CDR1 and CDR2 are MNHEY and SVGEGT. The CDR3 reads CASEGTAASEAFF.

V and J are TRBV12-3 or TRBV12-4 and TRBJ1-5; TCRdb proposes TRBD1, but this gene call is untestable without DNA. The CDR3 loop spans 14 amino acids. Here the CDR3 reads CASSSYRDNQPQHF.

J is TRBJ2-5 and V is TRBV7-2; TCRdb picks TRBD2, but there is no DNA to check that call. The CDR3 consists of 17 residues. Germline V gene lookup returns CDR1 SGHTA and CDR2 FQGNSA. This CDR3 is CASSLGLIAGGEETQYF.

CDR3 region: CASSARQGLNTEAFF. The gene calls are TRBV3-1 and TRBJ1-1; absent DNA, TCRdb's TRBD1 call cannot be checked. The CDR3 spans 15 residues. Germline loops: CDR1 LGHDT, CDR2 YNNKEL (reference sequence).

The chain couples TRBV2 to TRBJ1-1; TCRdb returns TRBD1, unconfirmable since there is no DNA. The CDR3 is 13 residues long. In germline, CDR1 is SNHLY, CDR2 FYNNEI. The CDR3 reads CASQGTGLTEAFF.

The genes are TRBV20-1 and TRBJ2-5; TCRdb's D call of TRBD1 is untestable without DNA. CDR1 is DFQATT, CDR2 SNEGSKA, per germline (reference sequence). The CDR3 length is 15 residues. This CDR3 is CSARDLQGAGETQYF.

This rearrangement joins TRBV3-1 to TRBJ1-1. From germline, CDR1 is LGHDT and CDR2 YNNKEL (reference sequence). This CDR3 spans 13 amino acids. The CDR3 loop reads CASSLSQIAEAFF.

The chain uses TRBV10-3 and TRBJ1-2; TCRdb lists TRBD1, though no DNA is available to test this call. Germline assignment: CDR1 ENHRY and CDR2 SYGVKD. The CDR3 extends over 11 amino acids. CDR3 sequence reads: CAITQGDGYTF.

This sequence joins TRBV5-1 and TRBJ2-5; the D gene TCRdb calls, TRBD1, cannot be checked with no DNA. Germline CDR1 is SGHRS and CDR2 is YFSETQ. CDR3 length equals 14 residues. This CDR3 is CASSLVQGQETQYF.

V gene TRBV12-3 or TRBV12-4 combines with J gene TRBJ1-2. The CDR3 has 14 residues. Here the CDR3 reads CASSLAGEDYGYTF.

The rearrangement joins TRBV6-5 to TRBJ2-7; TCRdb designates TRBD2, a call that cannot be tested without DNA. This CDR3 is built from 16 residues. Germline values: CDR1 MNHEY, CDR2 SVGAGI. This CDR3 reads CASSWGRGLAVDEQYF.

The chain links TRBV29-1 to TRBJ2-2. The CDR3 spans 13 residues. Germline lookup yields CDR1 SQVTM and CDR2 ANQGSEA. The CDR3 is CSVEARVGGELFF.

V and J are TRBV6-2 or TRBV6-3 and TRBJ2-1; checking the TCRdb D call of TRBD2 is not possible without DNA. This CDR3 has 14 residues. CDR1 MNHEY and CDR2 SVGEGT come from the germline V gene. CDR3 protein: CASSPVAAYNEQFF.

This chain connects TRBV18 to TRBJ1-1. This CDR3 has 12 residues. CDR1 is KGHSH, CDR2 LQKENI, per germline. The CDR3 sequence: CASSPQGWEAFF.